This is a list of T cell receptor beta chains from one sample in a study of T cell repertoires and HLA-DP antigens. Assay: immunoSEQ multiplex PCR; the TCRdb copy retains only in-frame clones and omits some. The sample yields over 100,000 clones, around 93% seen once. Their recognized antigens are unknown. The sequenced material came from CD4+ T cells from PBMCs. The receptors shown here come from a woman aged 18 to 35 in good health and CMV-seronegative. Each CDR3 is given with its conserved first and last residue. D genes are given only for firm matches. The size of a clone is reported for some rows only, either as once, few or many, or as a class for expanded clones.

TRBJ2-5 | TRBV6-5 | - | - | TGTGCCAGCAGTTACTCGTTCACTCGGAGGGAAGAGACCCAGTACTTC | CASSYSFTRREETQYF
TRBJ2-4 | TRBV28 | - | once | TGTGCCAGCAGTTTTGGACTGCCAGGGTCGCAAAGGGTGGCCTACTTC | CASSFGLPGSQRVAYF
TRBJ1-2 | TRBV28 | TRBD1 | - | TGTGCCAGCAGTTTATGGAACAGGGGGCAACAGAACTATGGCTACACCTTC | CASSLWNRGQQNYGYTF
TRBJ1-1 | TRBV19 | - | few | TGTGCCAGTAGGAAAATGTCTGAAGCTTTCTTT | CASRKMSEAFF
TRBJ2-5 | TRBV4-3 | - | - | TGCGCCAGCAGCCTCGGCGACAGGTCGCCCCAAGAGACCCAGTACTTC | CASSLGDRSPQETQYF
TRBJ2-3 | TRBV28 | - | - | TGTGCCAGCAGTCAAGCCCGGCCGGGCACAGATACGCAGTATTTT | CASSQARPGTDTQYF
TRBJ2-3 | TRBV7-2 | - | once | TGTGCCAGCAGCCTTAAACAGGGTTACACAGATACGCAGTATTTT | CASSLKQGYTDTQYF
TRBJ1-3 | TRBV5-1 | TRBD1 | - | TGCGCCAGCAGCTTTCGGGGACAGGTCTCTGGAAACACCATATATTTT | CASSFRGQVSGNTIYF
TRBJ2-3 | TRBV5-6 | TRBD2 | - | TGTGCCAGCAGCTTGGTTGGCGGGGGGGCCTCAGATACGCAGTATTTT | CASSLVGGGASDTQYF
TRBJ1-2 | TRBV7-2 | TRBD1 | - | TGTGCCAGCAGCTTAGACAGGGGGCGCAACTATGGCTACACCTTC | CASSLDRGRNYGYTF
TRBJ2-4 | TRBV11-2 | - | - | TGTGCCAGCAGCTTATTCCGGGAAAAGATAGCCAAAAACATTCAGTACTTC | CASSLFREKIAKNIQYF
TRBJ1-2 | TRBV27 | TRBD1 | once | TGTGCCAGCAGTTTTCGACAGGGAAGGAGTTATGGCTACACCTTC | CASSFRQGRSYGYTF
TRBJ2-7 | TRBV7-2 | TRBD1 | - | TGTGCCAGCAGCAAACAGGGGAGAGAGTACCACGAGCAGTACTTC | CASSKQGREYHEQYF
TRBJ2-7 | TRBV28 | - | few | TGTGCCAGCAGCCTAGCAGGGTATCCCTACGAGCAGTACTTC | CASSLAGYPYEQYF
TRBJ2-7 | TRBV28 | - | once | TGTGCCAGCAGTACCCGCGGGCAAGAGCAGTACTTC | CASSTRGQEQYF
TRBJ1-1 | TRBV6-6 | - | - | TGTGCCAGCAGTAGAGTTAGGGACACTGAAGCTTTCTTT | CASSRVRDTEAFF
TRBJ2-3 | TRBV7-3 | - | - | TGTGCCAGCAGCTTAGACGGAACTAGCACAGATACGCAGTATTTT | CASSLDGTSTDTQYF
TRBJ2-6 | TRBV5-4 | TRBD1 | - | TGTGCCAGCAGCGCCCGGGACAGGGGGCGGGGGGCCAACGTCCTGACTTTC | CASSARDRGRGANVLTF
TRBJ2-3 | TRBV5-1 | - | - | TGCGCCAGCAGCTTGGGATTAAAGGGGGCAGATACGCAGTATTTT | CASSLGLKGADTQYF
TRBJ2-1 | TRBV5-1 | TRBD2 | once | TGCGCCAGCAGCAGCGGGGGGACGAATGAGCAGTTCTTC | CASSSGGTNEQFF
TRBJ2-2 | TRBV7-3 | - | - | TGTGCCAGCAGCCCGGGAAAATTATCCACCGGGGAGCTGTTTTTT | CASSPGKLSTGELFF
TRBJ2-1 | TRBV6-6 | TRBD1 | - | TGTGCCAGCAGTGGGGGACAGAAACTTTACAATGAGCAGTTCTTC | CASSGGQKLYNEQFF
TRBJ2-3 | TRBV4-3 | TRBD2 | - | TGCGCCAGCAGCCAAGATGGCGGGGGGCGGGGTACAGATACGCAGTATTTT | CASSQDGGGRGTDTQYF
TRBJ1-2 | TRBV4-3 | TRBD1 | - | TGCGCCAGCAGCCAAAGACAGGGGTGGGATGGCTACACCTTC | CASSQRQGWDGYTF
TRBJ2-5 | TRBV9 | TRBD1 | - | TGTGCCAGCAGCCCATTGGGACAGGGTGGAGAGACCCAGTACTTC | CASSPLGQGGETQYF
TRBJ1-2 | TRBV7-9 | - | once | TGTGCCAGCAGCGTTCCGGGGGGAATCGATGGCTACACCTTC | CASSVPGGIDGYTF
TRBJ2-2 | TRBV5-6 | TRBD1 | few | TGTGCCAGCAGCCGGACAGGGGGCGACACCGGGGAGCTGTTTTTT | CASSRTGGDTGELFF
TRBJ1-1 | TRBV5-6 | - | once | TGTGCCAGCAACCCCTGGGTGGGGACTGAAGCTTTCTTT | CASNPWVGTEAFF
TRBJ1-3 | TRBV25-1 | - | - | TGTGCCAGCAGTGTTGATTACTCTGGAAACACCATATATTTT | CASSVDYSGNTIYF
TRBJ1-4 | TRBV27 | - | few | TGTGCCAGCAGTTTGAGGTGGGGCAGTGAAAAACTGTTTTTT | CASSLRWGSEKLFF
TRBJ2-3 | TRBV28 | - | - | TGTGCCAGCAGATTGACCAAGGATACGCAGTATTTT | CASRLTKDTQYF
TRBJ1-3 | TRBV2 | - | few | TGTGCCAGCAGTGGACATGGAAACACCATATATTTT | CASSGHGNTIYF
TRBJ2-1 | TRBV19 | TRBD2 | - | TGTGCCAGTAGTTTAGCGGGAGGCCGTTACAATGAGCAGTTCTTC | CASSLAGGRYNEQFF
TRBJ2-7 | TRBV2 | TRBD2 | - | TGTGCCAGCAGTAGGCTGGGACAGACGGGACTAGCGGCCTACGAGCAGTACTTC | CASSRLGQTGLAAYEQYF
TRBJ2-2 | TRBV12-5 | TRBD2 | - | TGTGCTAGTGGTTGGGCCTCGGGACTAGCGGGAGTAGGGAGCACCGGGGAGCTGTTTTTT | CASGWASGLAGVGSTGELFF
TRBJ1-2 | TRBV27 | - | - | TGTGCCAGCAGCGGGTTTCTGAACTATGGCTACACCTTC | CASSGFLNYGYTF
TRBJ2-5 | TRBV7-9 | TRBD1 | - | TGTGCCAGCAGCAAGGGACAGCTAGGGGAGACCCAGTACTTC | CASSKGQLGETQYF
TRBJ1-1 | TRBV28 | - | - | TGTGCCAGCAGCCGATACACCCCTCGGACTGAAGCTTTCTTT | CASSRYTPRTEAFF
TRBJ2-7 | TRBV5-5 | - | once | TGTGCCAGCAGCCTTAAACGCAGGGGAACACCCTACGAGCAGTACTTC | CASSLKRRGTPYEQYF
TRBJ2-5 | TRBV7-9 | TRBD2 | - | TGTGCCAGCAGCTTAGCGCTAGCGGGGGTAGAGACCCAGTACTTC | CASSLALAGVETQYF
TRBJ1-6 | TRBV25-1 | TRBD1 | - | TGTGCCAGCACCGGGACAGGGGGAAATTCACCCCTCCACTTT | CASTGTGGNSPLHF
TRBJ2-7 | TRBV2 | - | once | TGTGCCAGCAGAGACAGGCCTAGCTCCTACGAGCAGTACTTC | CASRDRPSSYEQYF
TRBJ2-2 | TRBV7-2 | - | - | TGTGCCAGCAGCTTACAATTCGGGGAGCTGTTTTTT | CASSLQFGELFF
TRBJ1-2 | TRBV6-1 | TRBD1 | - | TGTGCCAGCAGCGAAAAAGGGTCGTGGATGGGACAGCTGTATGGCTACACCTTC | CASSEKGSWMGQLYGYTF
TRBJ1-6 | TRBV19 | TRBD1 | few | TGTGCCAGTAGCCGGGGACAGGGGTCACCCCTCCACTTT | CASSRGQGSPLHF
TRBJ2-1 | TRBV7-3 | TRBD2 | - | TGTGCCAGCAGCTTCCTGACTAGCGGGAGGGATAGCTCCTACAATGAGCAGTTCTTC | CASSFLTSGRDSSYNEQFF
TRBJ1-2 | TRBV5-4 | - | - | TGTGCCAGCAGCTTCCTCAGCGCAGCTAACTATGGCTACACCTTC | CASSFLSAANYGYTF
TRBJ1-1 | TRBV5-1 | - | - | TGCGCCAGCAGCTTGGAGACCTCGCTAATTGAAGCTTTCTTT | CASSLETSLIEAFF
TRBJ2-7 | TRBV27 | - | - | TGTGCCAGCAGCGGTCGGGACCCCTTTAGCCCCTACGAGCAGTACTTC | CASSGRDPFSPYEQYF
TRBJ1-1 | TRBV10-1 | - | - | TGCGCCAGCAGTGAGTCGACCAGGGACACTGAAGCTTTCTTT | CASSESTRDTEAFF
TRBJ1-2 | TRBV29-1 | - | - | TGCAGCGTTAGTGTTTCAGGAGGAAACTATGGCTACACCTTC | CSVSVSGGNYGYTF
TRBJ1-2 | TRBV9 | - | - | TGTGCCAGCAGCGTCTCTCCCGTGGGAACCAACTATGGCTACACCTTC | CASSVSPVGTNYGYTF
TRBJ1-2 | TRBV7-2 | - | - | TGTGCCAGCAGCTCCGGTGGGGGCTATGGCTACACCTTC | CASSSGGGYGYTF
TRBJ1-2 | TRBV11-1 | - | - | TGTGCCAGCAGCTTCGACCGCGCCACGAACTATGGCTACACCTTC | CASSFDRATNYGYTF
TRBJ2-5 | TRBV18 | - | once | TGTGCCAGCTCACCACCGGGCGCGACCTACCAAGAGACCCAGTACTTC | CASSPPGATYQETQYF
TRBJ2-2 | TRBV5-1 | - | - | TGCGCCAGCAGCTCGTTTAGCGGGAACACCGGGGAGCTGTTTTTT | CASSSFSGNTGELFF
TRBJ2-1 | TRBV7-9 | TRBD1 | - | TGTGCCAGCAGCTTAAACTGGGGGACAGGGCTATACAATGAGCAGTTCTTC | CASSLNWGTGLYNEQFF